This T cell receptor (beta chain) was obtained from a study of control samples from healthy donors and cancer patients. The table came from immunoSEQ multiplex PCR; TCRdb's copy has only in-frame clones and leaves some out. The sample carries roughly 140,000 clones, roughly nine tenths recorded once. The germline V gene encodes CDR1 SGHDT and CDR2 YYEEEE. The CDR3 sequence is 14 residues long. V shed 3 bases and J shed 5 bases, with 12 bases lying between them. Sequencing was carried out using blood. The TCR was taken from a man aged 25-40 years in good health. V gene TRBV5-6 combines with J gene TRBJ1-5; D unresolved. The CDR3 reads CASSYGGGDQPQHF. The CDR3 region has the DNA TGTGCCAGCAGCTACGGCGGTGGGGATCAGCCCCAGCATTTT.